This T cell receptor (beta chain) was identified in a study of vaccination and CD4 T cells after COVID-19. Study at large: Convalescent donors were composed of six males and four females, of whom two were Hispanic.

Noted treatment: roughly nine-day PBMC culture with coronavirus spike peptide pools or control peptides (ViraFEST assay). Via ViraFEST, peptide pools expanded antigen-specific T cells before TCR sequencing. This clonotype was picked up a small number of times. No antigen is known for it. CDR3 size: 14 residues. Germline assignment: CDR1 SGHNT and CDR2 YYREEE (reference sequence). V was pared by 3 bases and J by 2 bases, with 12 bases between. CD4+ T cells that had been cultured provided DNA sequenced with the Oncomine TCR Beta short-read assay. TCRdb analysed the PCR reads with MiXCR anew, one entry per CDR3 protein. This sample carries 10,000 to 13,000 distinct CDR3 sequences, roughly 55% of them seen once, and the ten largest clones take approximately 9.6%.

This chain links TRBV5-4 with TRBJ2-7, with D perhaps matching TRBD1 (6 bases). This TCR derives from a human donor who had recovered from COVID-19. What was sequenced was CD4+ T cells from blood, cultured in vitro. CDR3 sequence (DNA): TGTGCCAGCAGCTCAGCAGGGGTCCCCTACGAGCAGTACTTC. Translating it yields CASSSAGVPYEQYF.